Described below is a single T cell receptor beta chain sequence and its context. Under the authors' procedure: Estimated nucleated cell counts came from reference gene primer amplification. TCRdb keeps only in-frame clones here, not all; method: immunoSEQ multiplex PCR. The D gene and trimming were derived from the DNA, and the V and J assignments and clone size from that table. Of some 140,000 clones listed, 70% to 90% are singletons. Germline values: CDR1 SEHNR, CDR2 FQNEAQ (reference sequence). This CDR3 spans 14 amino acids. Trimming took off 3 bases at V and 11 bases at J, with 19 bases between the two ends. This record comes from a study of blood T cell repertoires in COVID-19. Overall study: Specimens from acute and convalescent COVID-19 originated in the United States, Italy and Spain.

J is TRBJ1-1 and V is TRBV7-9, with D tentatively TRBD1 (5 bases). Sequencing was done on a sample of peripheral blood. This TCR derives from a man aged 55-75 years with COVID-19, enrolled during active disease. CDR3 sequence: CASSLSGGDPWAFF. CDR3 coding DNA: TGTGCCAGCAGCTTGTCTGGAGGGGACCCGTGGGCTTTCTTT.